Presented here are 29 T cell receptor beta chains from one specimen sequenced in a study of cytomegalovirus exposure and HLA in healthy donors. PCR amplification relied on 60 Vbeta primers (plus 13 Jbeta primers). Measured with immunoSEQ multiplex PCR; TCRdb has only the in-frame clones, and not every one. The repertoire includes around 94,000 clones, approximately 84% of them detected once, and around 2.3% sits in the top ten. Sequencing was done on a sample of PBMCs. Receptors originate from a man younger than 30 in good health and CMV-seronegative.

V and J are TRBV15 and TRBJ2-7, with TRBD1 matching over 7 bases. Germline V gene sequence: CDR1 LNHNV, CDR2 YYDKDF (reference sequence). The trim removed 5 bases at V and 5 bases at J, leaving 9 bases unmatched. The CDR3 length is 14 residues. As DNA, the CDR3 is TGTGCCACCAGCCCAATACTCACAGGGGACGAGCAGTACTTC. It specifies CATSPILTGDEQYF.

CDR3 DNA: TGTGCCAGCAGCGCCACAGGGAGGGTCACTGAAGCTTTCTTT. The encoded protein is CASSATGRVTEAFF. The J gene is TRBJ1-1, the V gene TRBV27; TRBD1 might be the D (6 bases). In germline, CDR1 is MNHEY, CDR2 SMNVEV (reference sequence). The CDR3 sequence is 14 residues long. Trimming removed 6 bases at V and 4 bases at J, with 15 bases between.

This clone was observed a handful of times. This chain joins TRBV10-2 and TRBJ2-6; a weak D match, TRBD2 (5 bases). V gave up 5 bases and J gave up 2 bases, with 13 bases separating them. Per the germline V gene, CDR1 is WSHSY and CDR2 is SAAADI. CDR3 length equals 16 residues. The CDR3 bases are TGCGCCAGCAGTACTAGGACCCCCGCTGGGGCCAACGTCCTGACTTTC. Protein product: CASSTRTPAGANVLTF.

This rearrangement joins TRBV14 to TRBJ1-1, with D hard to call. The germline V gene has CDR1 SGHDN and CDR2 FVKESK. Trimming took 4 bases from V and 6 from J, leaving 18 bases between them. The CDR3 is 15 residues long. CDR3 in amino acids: CASSRRQGRSAEAFF. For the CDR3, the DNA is TGTGCCAGCAGCCGGAGGCAAGGCCGGAGCGCTGAAGCTTTCTTT.

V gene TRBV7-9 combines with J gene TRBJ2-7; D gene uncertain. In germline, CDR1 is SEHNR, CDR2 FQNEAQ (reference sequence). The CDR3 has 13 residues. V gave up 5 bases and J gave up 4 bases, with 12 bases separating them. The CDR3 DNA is TGTGCCAGCAGCCCAACGTCAACTTACGAGCAGTACTTC. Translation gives CASSPTSTYEQYF.

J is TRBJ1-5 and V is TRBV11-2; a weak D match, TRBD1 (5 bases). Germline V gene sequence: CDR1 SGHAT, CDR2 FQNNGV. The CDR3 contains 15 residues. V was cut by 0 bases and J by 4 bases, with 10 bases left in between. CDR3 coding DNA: TGTGCCAGCAGCTTAGATTATCGGGGGAATCAGCCCCAGCATTTT. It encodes CASSLDYRGNQPQHF.

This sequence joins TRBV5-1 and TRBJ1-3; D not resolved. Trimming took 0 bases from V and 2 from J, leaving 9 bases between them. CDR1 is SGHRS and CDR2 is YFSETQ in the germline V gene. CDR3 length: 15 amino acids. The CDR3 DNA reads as TGCGCCAGCAGCTTGGCCGGGAAAACTGGAAACACCATATATTTT. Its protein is CASSLAGKTGNTIYF.

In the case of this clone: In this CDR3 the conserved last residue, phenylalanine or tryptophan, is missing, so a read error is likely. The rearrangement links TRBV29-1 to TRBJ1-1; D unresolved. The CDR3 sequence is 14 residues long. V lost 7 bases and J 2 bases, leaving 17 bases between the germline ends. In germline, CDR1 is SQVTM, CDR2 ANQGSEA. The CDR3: CSALFGRLNTEAFL. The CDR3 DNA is TGCAGCGCTCTCTTCGGCAGGCTAAACACTGAAGCTTTCCTT.

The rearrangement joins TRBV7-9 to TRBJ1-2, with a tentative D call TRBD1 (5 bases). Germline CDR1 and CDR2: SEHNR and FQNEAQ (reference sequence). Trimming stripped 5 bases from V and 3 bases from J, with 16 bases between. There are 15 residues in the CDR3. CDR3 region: CASSNPPTGYYGYTF. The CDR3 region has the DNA TGTGCCAGCAGCAACCCCCCAACAGGCTACTATGGCTACACCTTC.

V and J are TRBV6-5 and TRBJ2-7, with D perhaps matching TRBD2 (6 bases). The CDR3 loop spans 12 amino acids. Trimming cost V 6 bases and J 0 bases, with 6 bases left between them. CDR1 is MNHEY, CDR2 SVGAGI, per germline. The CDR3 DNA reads TGTGCCAGCAGCGGGGGCTCCTACGAGCAGTACTTC. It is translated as CASSGGSYEQYF.

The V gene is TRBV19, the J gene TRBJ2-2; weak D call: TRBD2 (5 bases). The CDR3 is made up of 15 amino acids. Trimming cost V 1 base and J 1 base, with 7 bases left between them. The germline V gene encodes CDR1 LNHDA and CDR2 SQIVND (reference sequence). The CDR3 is CASSIVAGNTGELFF. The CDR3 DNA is TGTGCCAGTAGTATAGTGGCGGGGAACACCGGGGAGCTGTTTTTT.

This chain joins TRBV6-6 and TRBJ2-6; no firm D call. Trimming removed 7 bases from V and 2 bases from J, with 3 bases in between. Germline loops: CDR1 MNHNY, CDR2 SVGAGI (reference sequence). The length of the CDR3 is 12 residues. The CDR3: CASTAGANVLTF. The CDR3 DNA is TGTGCCAGCACTGCTGGGGCCAACGTCCTGACTTTC.

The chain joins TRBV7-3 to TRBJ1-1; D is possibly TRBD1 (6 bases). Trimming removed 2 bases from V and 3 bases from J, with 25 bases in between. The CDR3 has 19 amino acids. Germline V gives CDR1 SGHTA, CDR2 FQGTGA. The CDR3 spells CASSLGHSRGGAVDTEAFF. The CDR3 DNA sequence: TGTGCCAGCAGCTTAGGCCACAGTAGGGGGGGCGCCGTAGACACTGAAGCTTTCTTT. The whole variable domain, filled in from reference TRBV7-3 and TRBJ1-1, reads GAGVSQTPSNKVTEKGKYVELRCDPISGHTALYWYRQSLGQGPEFLIYFQGTGAADDSGLPNDRFFAVRPEGSVSTLKIQRTERGDSAVYLCASSLGHSRGGAVDTEAFFGQGTRLTVV.

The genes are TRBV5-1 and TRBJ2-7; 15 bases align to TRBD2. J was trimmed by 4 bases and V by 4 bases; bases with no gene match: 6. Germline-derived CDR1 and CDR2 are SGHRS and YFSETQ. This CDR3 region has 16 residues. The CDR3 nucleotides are TGCGCCAGCAGCCCGGGACTAGCGGGAGGACGGTACGAGCAGTACTTC. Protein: CASSPGLAGGRYEQYF.

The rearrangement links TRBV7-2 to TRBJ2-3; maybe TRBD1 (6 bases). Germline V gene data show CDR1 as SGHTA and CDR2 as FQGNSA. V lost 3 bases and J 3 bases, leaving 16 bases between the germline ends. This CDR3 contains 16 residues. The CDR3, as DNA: TGTGCCAGCAGCTTTTTTCGACAGGCGAAGACAGATACGCAGTATTTT. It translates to CASSFFRQAKTDTQYF.

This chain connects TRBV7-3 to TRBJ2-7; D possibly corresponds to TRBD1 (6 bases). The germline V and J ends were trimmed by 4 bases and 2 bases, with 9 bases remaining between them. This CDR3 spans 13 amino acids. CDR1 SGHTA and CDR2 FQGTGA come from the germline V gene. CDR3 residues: CASSYDRTYEQYF. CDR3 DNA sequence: TGTGCCAGCAGCTACGACAGGACCTACGAGCAGTACTTC.

CDR3 region: CASSLEGAVGVPNEKLFF. The DNA of the CDR3 is TGTGCCAGCAGCTTAGAAGGGGCAGTCGGCGTGCCTAATGAAAAACTGTTTTTT. The V gene is TRBV11-2, the J gene TRBJ1-4; a possible D gene is TRBD1 (5 bases). The CDR3 has 18 amino acids. Germline V gene sequence: CDR1 SGHAT, CDR2 FQNNGV. V lost 0 bases, J lost 3 bases, and 17 bases lay in between.

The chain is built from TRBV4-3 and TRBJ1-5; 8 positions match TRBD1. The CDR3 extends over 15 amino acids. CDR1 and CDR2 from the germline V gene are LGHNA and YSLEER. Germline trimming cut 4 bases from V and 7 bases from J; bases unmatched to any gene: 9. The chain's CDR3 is CASSPDRVGGQPQHF. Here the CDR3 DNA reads TGCGCCAGCAGCCCGGACAGGGTGGGTGGACAGCCCCAGCATTTT.

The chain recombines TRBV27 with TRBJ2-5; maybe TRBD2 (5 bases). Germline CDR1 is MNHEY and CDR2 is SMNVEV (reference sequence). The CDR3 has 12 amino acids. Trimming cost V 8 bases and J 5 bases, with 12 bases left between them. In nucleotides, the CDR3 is TGTGCCAGCCGTAGATCGGGGGAGACCCAGTACTTC. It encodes CASRRSGETQYF.

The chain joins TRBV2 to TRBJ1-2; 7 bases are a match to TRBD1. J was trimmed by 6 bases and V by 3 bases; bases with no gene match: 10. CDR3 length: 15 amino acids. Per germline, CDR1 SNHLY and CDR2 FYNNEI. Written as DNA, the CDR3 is TGTGCCAGCAGTGAGAGGGCAGGGGGTCGGGATGGCTACACCTTC. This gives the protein CASSERAGGRDGYTF.

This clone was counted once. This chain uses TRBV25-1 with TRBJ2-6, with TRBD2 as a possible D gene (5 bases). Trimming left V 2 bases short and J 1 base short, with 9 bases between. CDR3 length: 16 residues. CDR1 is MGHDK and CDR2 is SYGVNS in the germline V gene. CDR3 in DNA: TGTGCCAGCAGTGAAGGGAGAGGGTCTGGGGCCAACGTCCTGACTTTC. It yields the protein CASSEGRGSGANVLTF.

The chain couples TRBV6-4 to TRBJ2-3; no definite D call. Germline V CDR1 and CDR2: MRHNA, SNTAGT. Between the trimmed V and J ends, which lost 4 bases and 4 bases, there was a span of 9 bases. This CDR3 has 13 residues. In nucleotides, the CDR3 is TGTGCCAGCAGTGTCGGGTTTTCAGATACGCAGTATTTT. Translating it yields CASSVGFSDTQYF.

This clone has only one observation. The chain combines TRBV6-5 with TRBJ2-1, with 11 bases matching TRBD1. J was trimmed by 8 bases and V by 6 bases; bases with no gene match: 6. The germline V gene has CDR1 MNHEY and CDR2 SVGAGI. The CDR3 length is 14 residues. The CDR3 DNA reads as TGTGCCAGCAGACGGGACAGGGGGGTCGATGAGCAGTTCTTC. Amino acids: CASRRDRGVDEQFF.

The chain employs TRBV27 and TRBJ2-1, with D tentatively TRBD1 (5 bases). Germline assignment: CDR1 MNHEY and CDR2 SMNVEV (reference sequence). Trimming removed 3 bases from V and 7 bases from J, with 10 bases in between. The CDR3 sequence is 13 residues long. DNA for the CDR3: TGTGCCAGCAGTTTTGGGGCCGAGAATGAGCAGTTCTTC. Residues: CASSFGAENEQFF.

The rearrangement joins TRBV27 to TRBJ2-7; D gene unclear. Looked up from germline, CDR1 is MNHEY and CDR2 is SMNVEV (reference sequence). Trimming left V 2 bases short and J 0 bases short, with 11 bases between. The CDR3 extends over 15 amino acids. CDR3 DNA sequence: TGTGCCAGCAGTTTACTCAGAACCTCCTCCTACGAGCAGTACTTC. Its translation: CASSLLRTSSYEQYF.

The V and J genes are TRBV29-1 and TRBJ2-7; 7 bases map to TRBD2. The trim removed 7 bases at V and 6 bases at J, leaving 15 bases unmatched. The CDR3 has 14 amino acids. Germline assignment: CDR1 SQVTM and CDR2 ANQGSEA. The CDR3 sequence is CSASSGGSQVEQYF. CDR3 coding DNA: TGCAGCGCCAGTAGCGGCGGGAGTCAGGTCGAGCAGTACTTC.

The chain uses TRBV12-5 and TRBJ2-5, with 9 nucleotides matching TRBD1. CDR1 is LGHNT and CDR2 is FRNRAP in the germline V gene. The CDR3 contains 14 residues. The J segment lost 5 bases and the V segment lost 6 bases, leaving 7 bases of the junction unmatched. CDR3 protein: CASGTGTGLETQYF. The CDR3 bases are TGTGCTAGTGGGACCGGGACAGGGTTGGAGACCCAGTACTTC.

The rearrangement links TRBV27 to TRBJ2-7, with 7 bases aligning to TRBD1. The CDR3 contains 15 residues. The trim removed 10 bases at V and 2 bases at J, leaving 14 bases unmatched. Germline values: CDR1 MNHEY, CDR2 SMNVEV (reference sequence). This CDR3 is CATSRTGTATYEQYF. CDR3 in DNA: TGTGCCACTTCGCGAACCGGGACAGCAACCTACGAGCAGTACTTC.

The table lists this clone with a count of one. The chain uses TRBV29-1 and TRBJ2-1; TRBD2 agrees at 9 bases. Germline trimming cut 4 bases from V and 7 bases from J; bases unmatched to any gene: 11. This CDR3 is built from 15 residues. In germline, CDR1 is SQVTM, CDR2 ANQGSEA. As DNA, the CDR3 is TGCAGCGTTGTCGGGTCTAGCGGGAACGTGAATGAGCAGTTCTTC. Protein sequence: CSVVGSSGNVNEQFF.